This TCR beta chain was sequenced for a study of cytotoxic CD8 clonotypes in ibrutinib-treated CLL. In regard to this clone: Antigen unknown.

Clones were sequenced by immunoSEQ multiplex PCR, and TCRdb holds only the in-frame ones, with some missing. The data show roughly 23,000 clones, roughly four fifths seen once. Whole-study findings and limits: Progressing and sustained-remission patients had different sampling times.

The germline V gene encodes CDR1 SNHLY and CDR2 FYNNEI. Trimming stripped 2 bases from V and 7 bases from J, with 12 bases between. The CDR3 is 14 amino acids. This sequence joins TRBV2 and TRBJ1-5; D is undetermined. This TCR was recovered from a human donor with chronic lymphocytic leukemia. Sequenced material: PBMCs, taken before ibrutinib treatment. The CDR3 DNA reads TGTGCCAGCAGTGAAAATAAAAGGCTCCAGCCCCAGCATTTT. This gives the protein CASSENKRLQPQHF.